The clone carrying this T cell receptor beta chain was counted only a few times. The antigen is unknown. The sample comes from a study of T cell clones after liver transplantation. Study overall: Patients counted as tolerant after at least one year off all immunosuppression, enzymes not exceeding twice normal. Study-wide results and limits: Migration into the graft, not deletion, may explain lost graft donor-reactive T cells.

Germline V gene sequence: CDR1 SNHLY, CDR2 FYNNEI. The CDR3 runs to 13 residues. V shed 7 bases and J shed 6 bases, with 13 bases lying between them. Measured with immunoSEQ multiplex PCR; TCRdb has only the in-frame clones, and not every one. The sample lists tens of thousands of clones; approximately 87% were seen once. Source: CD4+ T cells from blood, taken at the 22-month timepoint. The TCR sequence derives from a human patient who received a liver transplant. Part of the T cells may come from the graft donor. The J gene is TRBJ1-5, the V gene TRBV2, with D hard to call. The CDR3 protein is CASTREPGQPQHF. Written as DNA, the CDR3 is TGTGCCAGCACTAGGGAACCGGGTCAGCCCCAGCATTTT.